This T cell receptor (beta chain) appears in the sequencing data of a study of siplizumab effects on memory and regulatory T cells. Study observations and caveats: Assignment to unstimulated subsets succeeded for only a minor fraction of the alloreactive clones. The apparent diversity of naive T cells exceeded that of memory cells, and naive T cells seemed to make a major contribution to the alloresponse. For mappable alloreactive CD4+ clones, the mean Treg-derived fraction was 68.8% with siplizumab and 25% to 30% in controls. Tregs proliferating in siplizumab cultures lacked confirmation of their suppressive function.

Clones were sequenced by immunoSEQ multiplex PCR, and TCRdb holds only the in-frame ones, with some missing. The sample has 90,000 to 120,000 clones; around 94% are singletons. After removal of 2 bases from V and 7 bases from J, the junction contained 16 bases not matched to a gene. In germline, CDR1 is SQVTM, CDR2 ANQGSEA. The CDR3 extends over 16 amino acids. As for this clone: Antigen specificity is unknown.

This chain joins TRBV29-1 and TRBJ1-2, with 7 positions matching TRBD1. This receptor was taken from a human donor in good health. Specimen: Tregs sorted from blood. CDR3 DNA: TGCAGCGTTGAATCGGACAGGTGGGACCCCTTTTGTGGCTACACCTTC. It codes for CSVESDRWDPFCGYTF. Full variable domain (remainder filled in from reference TRBV29-1 and TRBJ1-2): SAVISQKPSRDICQRGTSLTIQCQVDSQVTMMFWYRQQPGQSLTLIATANQGSEATYESGFVIDKFPISRPNLTFSTLTVSNMSPEDSSIYLCSVESDRWDPFCGYTFGSGTRLTVV.